This T cell receptor beta chain appears in the sequencing data of a study of cytomegalovirus exposure and HLA in healthy donors. Germline lookup yields CDR1 SGHRS and CDR2 YFSETQ. Losses at the gene ends were 5 bases for V and 5 bases for J; bases not matched to a gene: 11. The CDR3 has 15 amino acids. General observations from the study: In a later analysis, an Asian-associated ancestry cluster reportedly showed fewer N-insertions than the roughly 650-donor mean. Rarity marked most TCR sequences, yet some public TCRs occurred in many donors. TCR beta V segments were, for the most part, productive about 87% or about 30% of the time in an earlier analysis.

The PCR had 60 Vbeta and 13 Jbeta primers. The assay was immunoSEQ multiplex PCR, and TCRdb's table has in-frame clones only and misses some. The sample lists 220,000 or so clones; about 78% were seen once. Of note for this clone: Its antigen is unidentified.

J is TRBJ2-5 and V is TRBV5-1; 8 bases match TRBD2. The sequenced sample consisted of PBMCs. The clonotype originates from a male donor in good health and CMV-seronegative. CDR3 in amino acids: CASRPGTSGAETQYF. In DNA form, the CDR3 reads TGCGCCAGCAGACCCGGGACTAGTGGGGCCGAGACCCAGTACTTC.